Described below is a single T cell receptor (beta chain) sequence and its context. Authors' processing steps: Nucleated cell number was recorded as an estimate derived from reference gene primer amplification. Using immunoSEQ multiplex PCR, the repertoire was profiled, and TCRdb retains in-frame clones only, with some absent. V, J and clone size reflect that table, while D and trimming were determined from the DNA. The sample has fewer than 150,000 clones, around 85% seen once. These data belong to a study of blood T cell repertoires in COVID-19. In the study overall: T cells, B-cell-depleted T cells, or PBMCs supplied cDNA or gDNA.

Trimming shortened V by 6 bases and J by 1 base, and 13 bases separated the two germline ends. Germline V CDR1 and CDR2: MNHEY, SVGAGI. The CDR3 consists of 15 residues. The material sequenced was peripheral blood. V is TRBV6-5 and J is TRBJ1-5; D ambiguous. This sequence was found in a human donor in a cohort sampled during active COVID-19. In DNA, the CDR3 is TGTGCCAGCAGACTAAGCGACGGGAGCAATCAGCCCCAGCATTTT. Its translation: CASRLSDGSNQPQHF.